This T cell receptor (beta chain) was documented in a study of sequential checkpoint blockade in melanoma. This CDR3 comprises 17 residues. Using immunoSEQ multiplex PCR, the repertoire was profiled, and TCRdb retains in-frame clones only, with some absent. Of about 27,000 clones listed, 70% to 80% were seen once; the top ten hold about an eighth. Treatment meaning: randomized to nivolumab then ipilimumab (arm A) or the reverse (arm B). No patient had prior DNA-damaging chemotherapy. The V call is TRBV21-1, the J call TRBJ2-1; the DNA was not compared with TRBD2, the D call given in the table. TRBV21-1 is listed as a pseudogene. The receptor was isolated from a human donor with melanoma. The sample in question was CD8+ T cells sorted from blood (inferred from file names), obtained from a patient given nivolumab and ipilimumab in sequence. The CDR3 loop is CASSKTPLAGGYNEQFF. As DNA, the CDR3 is TGTGCCAGCAGCAAAACCCCTCTAGCGGGGGGCTACAATGAGCAGTTCTTC.